What follows are 24 T cell receptor beta chains derived from one specimen sequenced in a study of blood T cell repertoires in COVID-19. TCRdb's copy holds only in-frame clones and misses some; the assay was immunoSEQ multiplex PCR. Of some 300,000 clones listed, 88% are singletons. The sequenced sample consisted of PBMCs or T cells enriched from blood (not recorded which). These receptors were obtained from a woman aged 60 to 75 in a cohort exposed to, infected with or recovered from COVID-19 (not recorded which).

The rearrangement links TRBV4-1 to TRBJ1-5; 7 bases line up with TRBD1. From germline, CDR1 is MGHRA and CDR2 YSYEKL. The V and J ends lost 4 bases and 7 bases, in that order; junction bases with no gene match: 10. This CDR3 is built from 15 residues. DNA for the CDR3: TGCGCCAGCAGCCGCATTGACGGGGACAGCCAGCCCCAGCATTTT. Protein product: CASSRIDGDSQPQHF.

The chain has TRBV14 and TRBJ2-7; possibly TRBD2 for D (6 bases). The V gene lost 4 bases and the J gene lost 4 bases, with 8 bases spanning the gap. Germline V gene data show CDR1 as SGHDN and CDR2 as FVKESK. The CDR3 is 12 residues long. The CDR3 region has the DNA TGTGCCAGCAGCCCGGGACTTTACGAGCAGTACTTC. Its protein is CASSPGLYEQYF.

The chain uses TRBV30 and TRBJ1-6; TRBD1 agrees at 8 bases. Germline V CDR1 and CDR2: GTSNPN, SVGIG (reference sequence). This CDR3 comprises 12 residues. Germline trimming cut 7 bases from V and 9 bases from J; bases unmatched to any gene: 5. This CDR3 is CAFTGGSSPLHF. In nucleotides, the CDR3 is TGTGCCTTCACAGGGGGTTCTTCACCCCTCCACTTT. The variable domain in full, completed from reference TRBV30 and TRBJ1-6, reads SQTIHQWPATLVQPVGSPLSLECTVEGTSNPNLYWYRQAAGRGLQLLFYSVGIGQISSEVPQNLSASRPQDRQFILSSKKLLLSDSGFYLCAFTGGSSPLHFGNGTRLTVT.

The chain uses TRBV11-2 and TRBJ1-2; 10 nucleotides agree with TRBD1. V lost 4 bases and J lost 4; bases outside the gene matches: 12. Germline-derived CDR1 and CDR2 are SGHAT and FQNNGV. This CDR3 comprises 17 residues. CDR3 residues: CASSSPGQGTLGYGYTF. The CDR3 DNA reads TGTGCCAGCAGCTCCCCGGGACAGGGGACCCTTGGCTATGGCTACACCTTC. Full variable domain (outside the CDR3, taken from reference TRBV11-2 and TRBJ1-2): EAGVAQSPRYKIIEKRQSVAFWCNPISGHATLYWYQQILGQGPKLLIQFQNNGVVDDSQLPKDRFSAERLKGVDSTLKIQPAKLEDSAVYLCASSSPGQGTLGYGYTFGSGTRLTVV.

This clone was found once. This chain links TRBV7-3 with TRBJ2-5, with a possible D match to TRBD1 (5 bases). The germline V and J ends were trimmed by 2 bases and 4 bases, with 11 bases remaining between them. Germline V lookup: CDR1 SGHTA, CDR2 FQGTGA. The CDR3 length is 14 residues. DNA of the CDR3: TGTGCCAGCAGCTTAGTGAGTCAGGGAGAGACCCAGTACTTC. This translates into CASSLVSQGETQYF.

This rearrangement joins TRBV2 to TRBJ1-4; 10 positions agree with TRBD1. Germline CDR1 and CDR2: SNHLY and FYNNEI. The CDR3 loop spans 15 amino acids. Trimming at V came to 6 bases and at J to 8 bases, leaving 9 bases not matched to a gene. CDR3 sequence: CASRFKTGGREKLFF. The CDR3 DNA reads TGTGCCAGCAGATTCAAGACAGGGGGCAGGGAAAAACTGTTTTTT.

The chain links TRBV14 to TRBJ2-1; D uncertain. Per germline, CDR1 SGHDN and CDR2 FVKESK. This CDR3 comprises 14 residues. Between the trimmed V and J ends, which lost 3 bases and 0 bases, there was a span of 6 bases. CDR3 nucleotide sequence: TGTGCCAGCAGCCATATCAGCTCCTACAATGAGCAGTTCTTC. Residues: CASSHISSYNEQFF.

This chain uses TRBV7-6 with TRBJ2-2; TRBD1 agrees at 8 bases. The CDR3 covers 16 residues. Germline CDR1 and CDR2: SGHVS and FNYEAQ. The ends lost 1 base at V and 3 bases at J; junction bases unmatched: 4. CDR3 DNA sequence: TGTGCCAGCAGCTTAGTCACAGGGGGATACACCGGGGAGCTGTTTTTT. Its translation is CASSLVTGGYTGELFF.

The chain employs TRBV3-1 (or the pseudogene TRBV3-2) and TRBJ1-3; the D gene is possibly TRBD1 (6 bases). CDR1 is LGHDT, CDR2 YNNKEL, per germline (reference sequence). The CDR3 contains 16 residues. Between the trimmed V and J ends, which lost 0 bases and 4 bases, there was a span of 13 bases. CDR3 loop: CASSQEVGAKGNTIYF. The CDR3 DNA sequence: TGTGCCAGCAGCCAAGAGGTGGGGGCGAAGGGAAACACCATATATTTT.

The chain employs TRBV3-1 (or the pseudogene TRBV3-2) and TRBJ1-1, with 8 positions matching TRBD1. After removal of 4 bases from V and 0 bases from J, the junction contained 1 base not matched to a gene. Germline lookup yields CDR1 LGHDT and CDR2 YNNKEL (reference sequence). The length of the CDR3 is 14 residues. Here the CDR3 DNA reads TGTGCCAGCAGCCCCAGGGGGCTGAACACTGAAGCTTTCTTT. This codes for CASSPRGLNTEAFF.

This chain joins TRBV6-5 and TRBJ1-1, with D unclear. Germline values: CDR1 MNHEY, CDR2 SVGAGI. The CDR3 length is 13 residues. V was cut by 8 bases and J by 0 bases, with 10 bases left in between. CDR3 sequence: CASYLTLNTEAFF. Written as DNA, the CDR3 is TGTGCCAGCTACTTGACTTTGAACACTGAAGCTTTCTTT.

CDR3 protein: CASSQGQGKVYEQYF. CDR3 sequence (DNA): TGTGCCAGCAGCCAGGGACAGGGGAAGGTCTACGAGCAGTACTTC. The genes are TRBV7-3 and TRBJ2-7; 10 nucleotides align to TRBD1. The length of the CDR3 is 15 residues. CDR1 and CDR2 (germline): SGHTA, FQGTGA. J gave up 3 bases and V 5 bases, and 7 bases lay outside the gene matches.

The CDR3, as DNA: TGTGCCAGTAGTCCCCCGGGAGCCAGGGATGAGCAGTTCTTC. This translates into CASSPPGARDEQFF. The J gene is TRBJ2-1, the V gene TRBV19; perhaps TRBD2 as D (6 bases). The CDR3 runs to 14 residues. V lost 5 bases, J lost 8 bases, and 16 bases lay in between. Per the germline V gene, CDR1 is LNHDA and CDR2 is SQIVND (reference sequence).

The chain combines TRBV19 with TRBJ1-1; 9 bases align to TRBD1. The CDR3 has 14 residues. The V gene's germline CDR1 is LNHDA and CDR2 SQIVND (reference sequence). Trimming cost V 5 bases and J 0 bases; bases outside gene matches: 1. The CDR3 DNA sequence: TGTGCCAGTAGTGACAGGGGGGTGAACACTGAAGCTTTCTTT. It codes for CASSDRGVNTEAFF. The whole variable domain, remainder taken from reference TRBV19 and TRBJ1-1, is DGGITQSPKYLFRKEGQNVTLSCEQNLNHDAMYWYRQDPGQGLRLIYYSQIVNDFQKGDIAEGYSVSREKKESFPLTVTSAQKNPTAFYLCASSDRGVNTEAFFGQGTRLTVV.

The chain couples TRBV19 to TRBJ2-3; 10 bases are a match to TRBD1. The CDR3 is 14 residues long. J gave up 2 bases and V 5 bases, and 1 base lay outside the gene matches. Germline V gene sequence: CDR1 LNHDA, CDR2 SQIVND (reference sequence). CDR3 sequence reads: CASSGTGVTDTQYF. The CDR3 bases are TGTGCCAGTAGTGGGACAGGGGTCACAGATACGCAGTATTTT.

This rearrangement joins TRBV5-1 to TRBJ1-1; D gene uncertain. CDR1 is SGHRS and CDR2 is YFSETQ in the germline V gene. V dropped 6 bases and J dropped 6 bases, with 12 bases sitting between them. The CDR3 consists of 12 residues. CDR3 coding DNA: TGCGCCAGCATGTCTCTAGGCGCTGAAGCTTTCTTT. This translates into CASMSLGAEAFF.

The chain employs TRBV28 and TRBJ2-7, with 8 bases lining up with TRBD2. Germline-derived CDR1 and CDR2 are MDHEN and SYDVKM. The length of the CDR3 is 17 residues. With V trimmed by 5 bases and J by 0 bases, 12 bases remained unmatched. CDR3 loop: CASSPFLGSGSSYEQYF. The CDR3 coding sequence is TGTGCCAGCAGTCCCTTCCTTGGCAGCGGGAGCTCCTACGAGCAGTACTTC.

This clone was picked up a small number of times. Here the CDR3 reads CASTIGGSAYEQYF. The DNA of the CDR3 is TGTGCCAGCACAATCGGCGGGAGTGCCTACGAGCAGTACTTC. V is TRBV2 and J is TRBJ2-7; TRBD2 aligns across 7 bases. Losses at the gene ends were 7 bases for V and 2 bases for J; bases not matched to a gene: 8. Germline CDR1 and CDR2: SNHLY and FYNNEI. The CDR3 loop spans 14 amino acids.

The table lists this clone with a count of one. The J gene is TRBJ1-1, the V gene TRBV18; D is possibly TRBD1 (6 bases). In germline, CDR1 is KGHSH, CDR2 LQKENI. The length of the CDR3 is 17 residues. V was shortened by 0 bases and J by 1 base, with 15 bases between the two germline ends. The CDR3 DNA reads TGTGCCAGCTCACCACCGGGGGCGATATCCCGGAACACTGAAGCTTTCTTT. This encodes CASSPPGAISRNTEAFF. The variable domain in full, completed from reference TRBV18 and TRBJ1-1, reads NAGVMQNPRHLVRRRGQEARLRCSPMKGHSHVYWYRQLPEEGLKFMVYLQKENIIDESGMPKERFSAEFPKEGPSILRIQQVVRGDSAAYFCASSPPGAISRNTEAFFGQGTRLTVV.

The J gene is TRBJ2-3, the V gene TRBV27, with 8 bases lining up with TRBD1. The ends lost 3 bases at V and 8 bases at J; junction bases unmatched: 7. The CDR3 consists of 14 residues. Germline values: CDR1 MNHEY, CDR2 SMNVEV (reference sequence). This chain's CDR3 is CASSLDRADRTQYF. In DNA, the CDR3 is TGTGCCAGCAGTTTGGACAGGGCCGATCGTACGCAGTATTTT.

V gene TRBV3-1 (or the pseudogene TRBV3-2) combines with J gene TRBJ1-1; no definite D call. The germline V gene has CDR1 LGHDT and CDR2 YNNKEL (reference sequence). The CDR3 loop spans 15 amino acids. Deletions cut 1 base from V and 3 bases from J, with 12 bases between. In nucleotides, the CDR3 is TGTGCCAGCAGCCAAGGTTGGCCCTCTTACACTGAAGCTTTCTTT. This encodes CASSQGWPSYTEAFF.

This chain links TRBV2 with TRBJ2-3; a weak D match, TRBD2 (6 bases). Per germline, CDR1 SNHLY and CDR2 FYNNEI. The CDR3 totals 14 residues. V was trimmed by 6 bases and J by 6 bases, leaving 16 bases between them. CDR3 residues: CASSERASLDTQYF. The CDR3 bases are TGTGCCAGCAGCGAGCGGGCCAGTTTGGATACGCAGTATTTT.

The chain combines TRBV4-1 with TRBJ2-7; 7 nucleotides line up with TRBD2. The CDR3 spans 14 residues. Germline lookup yields CDR1 MGHRA and CDR2 YSYEKL. V was pared by 1 base and J by 3 bases, with 3 bases of the junction left unmatched. As DNA, the CDR3 is TGCGCCAGCAGCCAAGTGGGAGGGAACTACGAGCAGTACTTC. Residues: CASSQVGGNYEQYF.

The chain combines TRBV7-2 with TRBJ1-3; D is ambiguous. V was cut by 2 bases and J by 0 bases, with 11 bases left in between. The CDR3 spans 16 residues. Germline V gene sequence: CDR1 SGHTA, CDR2 FQGNSA. CDR3 nucleotide sequence: TGTGCCAGCAGCTTAAGGGCGGGCAACTCTGGAAACACCATATATTTT. It yields the protein CASSLRAGNSGNTIYF.